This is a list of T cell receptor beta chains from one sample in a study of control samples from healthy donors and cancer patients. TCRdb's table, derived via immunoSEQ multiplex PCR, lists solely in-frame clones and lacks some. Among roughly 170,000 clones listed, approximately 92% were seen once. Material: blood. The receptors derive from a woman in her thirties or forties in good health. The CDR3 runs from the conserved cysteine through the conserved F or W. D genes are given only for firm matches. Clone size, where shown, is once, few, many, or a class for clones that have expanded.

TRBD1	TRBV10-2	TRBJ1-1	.	CASSEPGGRGRGTEAFF	TGCGCCAGCAGTGAGCCCGGAGGGAGGGGGCGCGGAACTGAAGCTTTCTTT
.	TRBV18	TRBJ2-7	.	CASSPLGGSYEQYF	TGTGCCAGCTCACCGCTTGGAGGCTCCTACGAGCAGTACTTC
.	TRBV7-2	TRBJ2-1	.	CASSSGSIYNEQFF	TGTGCCAGCAGCTCGGGATCCATCTACAATGAGCAGTTCTTC
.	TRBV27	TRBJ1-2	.	CASSWGGENYGYTF	TGTGCCAGCAGTTGGGGGGGCGAGAACTATGGCTACACCTTC
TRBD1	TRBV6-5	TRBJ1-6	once	CASGTGNSPLHF	TGTGCCAGCGGGACAGGGAATTCACCCCTCCACTTT
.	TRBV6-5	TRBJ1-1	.	CASTPWGEMNTEAFF	TGTGCCAGCACCCCGTGGGGCGAGATGAACACTGAAGCTTTCTTT
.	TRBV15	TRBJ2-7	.	CATSRDGTGILEVQYF	TGTGCCACCAGCAGAGATGGTACAGGGATTCTAGAGGTGCAGTACTTC
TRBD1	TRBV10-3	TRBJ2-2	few	CAIRGDRDTGELFF	TGTGCCATCAGGGGGGACAGGGACACCGGGGAGCTGTTTTTT
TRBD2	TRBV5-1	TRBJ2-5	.	CASSLAITSGGEETQYF	TGCGCCAGCAGCTTGGCAATAACTAGCGGGGGGGAAGAGACCCAGTACTTC
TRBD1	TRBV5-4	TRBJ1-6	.	CASSLPGQTWPLHF	TGTGCCAGCAGCCTACCGGGACAGACTTGGCCCCTCCACTTT
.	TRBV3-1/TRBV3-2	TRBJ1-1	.	CASSQGGTEAFF	TGTGCCAGCAGCCAAGGAGGCACTGAAGCTTTCTTT
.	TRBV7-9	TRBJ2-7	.	CASSASRPGEQYF	TGTGCCAGCAGCGCATCCCGCCCGGGCGAGCAGTACTTC
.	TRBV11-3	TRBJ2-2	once	CASSLAGTGELFF	TGTGCCAGCAGCTTAGCAGGGACCGGGGAGCTGTTTTTT
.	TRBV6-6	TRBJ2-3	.	CASSYLGASSTDTQYF	TGTGCCAGCAGTTACCTCGGGGCTAGCAGCACAGATACGCAGTATTTT
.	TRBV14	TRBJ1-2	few	CASSRRVFNYGYTF	TGTGCCAGCAGCCGCCGGGTTTTTAACTATGGCTACACCTTC
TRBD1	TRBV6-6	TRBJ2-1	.	CASSPRQGEYNEQFF	TGTGCCAGCAGTCCCCGACAGGGGGAATACAATGAGCAGTTCTTC
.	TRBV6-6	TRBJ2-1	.	CASSPLAGPYNEQFF	TGTGCCAGCAGTCCCTTGGCGGGGCCATACAATGAGCAGTTCTTC
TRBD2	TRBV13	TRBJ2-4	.	CASSLGESGVLAKNIQYF	TGTGCCAGCAGCTTAGGTGAAAGCGGGGTACTAGCCAAAAACATTCAGTACTTC
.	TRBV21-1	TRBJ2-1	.	CASSKWATGLWNEQFF	TGTGCCAGCAGCAAATGGGCCACGGGGCTTTGGAATGAGCAGTTCTTC
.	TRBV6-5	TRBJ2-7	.	CATGQGGPYEQYF	TGTGCCACAGGGCAGGGCGGACCCTACGAGCAGTACTTC